This T cell receptor beta chain originates from a study of T-cell memory formation after mild COVID-19 (dated by TCRdb to about 2021). At the level of the whole study: TCR sequence clusters from the two donors were largely donor specific. In a couple of donors, T-cell clones that expanded and contracted after mild COVID-19 were followed by sequencing TCRalpha and TCRbeta repertoires longitudinally. The cohort was made up of two young adult volunteers, one female and one male, who were previously healthy.

Data came from an Illumina NovaSeq 6000. Using 5'RACE with constant-segment primers, TCRalpha and TCRbeta cDNA libraries were constructed, with sample barcodes and unique molecular identifiers added in the process. Trizol reagent was used to extract RNA from every sample. Libraries were amplified in two PCR steps, with a second sample barcode and Illumina TruSeq adapters added in the second step. Sequencing of the libraries was done on an Illumina NovaSeq, producing 2 x 150 bp paired-end reads. On the authors' methods: Demultiplexing of reads and collapsing into UMI-guided consensus sequences were performed with migec v1.2.7. With mixcr v2.1.11, UMI consensuses were aligned to TRA and TRB V and J templates and assembled into clonotypes. A clonotype was counted as expanded or contracted only if both edgeR and NoisET called the change significant, with noise models trained on biological replicates. For edgeR calls, a false discovery rate-adjusted p below 0.01 and a log2 fold-change threshold of 1 were applied. As an exploratory analysis of dynamics, max-normalized trajectories of the 1000 most abundant clonotypes were examined by PCA with hierarchical clustering. Separately sequenced CD4+ and CD8+ repertoires were used to assign the CD4 or CD8 phenotype of responding clones. The raw public data were reprocessed by TCRdb itself: fastp quality trimming at Q25, MiXCR clonotype calling, in-frame beta chains only. Each record represents a unique CDR3 protein, reported with the most common genes and DNA among its rows. TCRdb's processing, not the study's, gives the V and J calls here. Present in this sample are 160,000 or so distinct CDR3 sequences, 31% of which were seen just once. In total, the top ten clones hold about 11% of the sample.

V gives up 6 bases and J gives up 5 bases, and the segment between their germline ends measures 13 bases. The CDR3 goes from the cysteine to the phenylalanine over 13 residues. Here the CDR3 DNA is all that survives: 39 bases in frame from base 1. About this clonotype itself: Its cognate antigen has yet to be identified. Per-base qualities were not stored, and no clone one base away is much larger.

Ficoll-Paque density gradient centrifugation was the method used to isolate PBMCs. General study outcomes and caveats: The study covered only a couple of mild cases, and larger cohorts including severe cases with pre-infection samples were considered necessary. Contracting CD4+ clones were located mainly in the CM and EM memory subsets, whereas CD8+ clones were found to be enriched in EMRA. Clones contracting from day 15 to 85 had balanced CD4/CD8 phenotypes, while a second wave expanding from day 15 to 37 was biased towards CD4+. The second-wave clones that peaked on day 37 were not confirmed to be SARS-CoV-2 specific. The detection of some responding clones in pre-infection memory suggests that pre-existing cross-reactive memory T cells joined the SARS-CoV-2 response.

The source material was PBMCs or a T cell subset sorted from them (not recorded which). The rearrangement combines TRBV12-3 or TRBV12-4 with TRBJ1-1, with the identity of the D gene unclear. The receptor was derived from an adult woman who had mild COVID-19 (a few samples of this study predate the infection). The sample titles of this study are shuffled in the database, so cell type and time point are left out; the donor was told from shared clones. The CDR3 loop reads CASSFRLLTEAFF. The sequence in DNA is TGTGCCAGCAGCTTCAGGTTGTTGACTGAAGCTTTCTTT.